Below, 22 T cell receptor beta chains from the same sample are listed, as sequenced in a study of T cell clonality in common variable immunodeficiency. Sequenced by immunoSEQ multiplex PCR; TCRdb stores in-frame clones only, minus some. Recorded here are around 57,000 clones, none singletons. The sample taken for sequencing was peripheral blood mononuclear cells. The receptors come from a person between 18 and 70 years old in good health.

This clone was seen ten or more times. The CDR3 here is CASSPLGDTQYF. The part of the CDR3 DNA that was read is TGTGCCAGCTCACCCCTCGGAGATACG. V is TRBV18 and J is TRBJ2-3; D unclear. The read gets to within 3 residues of the CDR3 end, and the germline J gene fills in the rest. The CDR3 runs to 12 residues. The V gene lost 3 bases and the J gene lost 5 bases, with 6 bases spanning the gap. Looked up from germline, CDR1 is KGHSH and CDR2 is LQKENI.

This clone was observed many times. The CDR3 end is not reached by the read, which stops 3 residues before it; the germline J gene fills it in. This chain links TRBV7-6 with TRBJ2-7; TRBD2 matches at 9 bases. Germline CDR1 SGHVS, CDR2 FNYEAQ. The CDR3 is made up of 13 amino acids. With V trimmed by 5 bases and J by 3 bases, 2 bases remained unmatched. CDR3 sequence: CASSQTSGYEQYF. The part of the CDR3 DNA that was read is TGTGCCAGCAGCCAGACTAGCGGCTACGAG. The full variable domain, with the rest looked up from reference TRBV7-6 and TRBJ2-7, is GAGVSQSPRYKVTKRGQDVALRCDPISGHVSLYWYRQALGQGPEFLTYFNYEAQQDKSGLPNDRFSAERPEGSISTLTIQRTEQRDSAMYRCASSQTSGYEQYFGPGTRLTVT.

The table lists this clone with many counts. The read finishes 3 residues shy of the CDR3 end, and the germline J gene is used to complete it. This chain uses TRBV14 with TRBJ2-5, with 8 bases that match TRBD1. V gave up 5 bases and J gave up 5 bases; unmatched junction bases: 16. The CDR3 runs to 17 residues. Germline V gene data show CDR1 as SGHDN and CDR2 as FVKESK. CDR3: CASSAAFQGAEEETQYF. The sequenced CDR3 bases are TGTGCCAGCAGCGCAGCGTTTCAGGGGGCTGAAGAGGAGACC.

In its sample, this clone was seen many times. Read sequence stops 3 residues before the CDR3 end, and the germline J gene provides the missing end. This chain connects TRBV20-1 to TRBJ2-5, with 8 nucleotides matching TRBD2. The CDR3 sequence is 16 residues long. Germline loops: CDR1 DFQATT, CDR2 SNEGSKA (reference sequence). Unmatched junction bases numbered 10, after V lost 3 bases and J lost 1 base. The CDR3 loop reads CSASPGLAGLQETQYF. CDR3 bases read: TGCAGTGCTAGCCCGGGGCTAGCGGGCCTCCAAGAGACC.

Of note for this clone: From the germline J gene comes the end of the CDR3, since the read stops 3 residues before it. J is TRBJ2-5 and V is TRBV5-1; tentative D call: TRBD2 (6 bases). The CDR3 runs to 15 residues. In germline, CDR1 is SGHRS, CDR2 YFSETQ. The CDR3 region is CASSGSGVSTDTQYF. The sequenced CDR3 bases are TGCGCCAGCAGCGGTAGCGGAGTTAGCACAGATACC. Supplemented by reference TRBV5-1 and TRBJ2-5, the full variable domain reads KAGVTQTPRYLIKTRGQQVTLSCSPISGHRSVSWYQQTPGQGLQFLFEYFSETQRNKGNFPGRFSGRQFSNSRSEMNVSTLELGDSALYLCASSGSGVSTDTQYFGPGTRLLVL.

This clone was observed many times. The read ends 3 residues early relative to the CDR3; the germline J gene fills the gap. The chain uses TRBV7-3 and TRBJ2-2; 7 bases fit TRBD2. This CDR3 is built from 16 residues. The trim removed 6 bases at V and 2 bases at J, leaving 9 bases unmatched. Germline V gives CDR1 SGHTA, CDR2 FQGTGA. This chain's CDR3 is CASRKSASGNTGELFF. CDR3 bases read: TGTGCCAGCAGAAAGTCGGCTAGCGGAAACACCGGGGAG.

This clone was seen many times. CDR3 DNA (partial): TGCGCCAGCAGCCGAGAGGACAGGGGCGGGTACGAG. Amino acid sequence: CASSREDRGGYE. The full CDR3 protein reads CASSREDRGGYEQYF. The chain combines TRBV4-1 with TRBJ2-7, with 9 bases lining up with TRBD1. The read terminates 3 residues ahead of where the CDR3 ends, so the germline J gene completes it. The CDR3 contains 15 residues. Trimming cost V 4 bases and J 4 bases; bases outside gene matches: 8. Germline V gene lookup returns CDR1 MGHRA and CDR2 YSYEKL.

This clone was observed at least ten times. The CDR3 extends 3 residues past the end of the read, so its final part is completed from the germline J gene. The chain is built from TRBV5-1 and TRBJ2-5; no clear D gene. The CDR3 is 12 residues long. V was clipped by 1 base and J by 5 bases, with 6 bases between them. CDR1 and CDR2 from the germline V gene are SGHRS and YFSETQ. This CDR3 is CASSLSQETQYF. The DNA read from the CDR3 is TGCGCCAGCAGCTTGAGTCAGGAGACC.

This clone was observed at least ten times. Partial CDR3 DNA: TGCAGTGCTAGCAAGGGACTACGCACAGATACG. Translating gives CSASKGLRTDT. The entire CDR3 sequence reads CSASKGLRTDTQYF. The chain is built from TRBV20-1 and TRBJ2-3, with 7 bases matching TRBD2. Coverage ceases 3 residues before the CDR3 finishes, and the germline J gene fills in the end. The CDR3 consists of 14 residues. V lost 3 bases to trimming and J lost 1 base; unmatched junction nucleotides: 4. Germline CDR1 and CDR2: DFQATT and SNEGSKA (reference sequence).

This clone was detected many times. The missing CDR3 end, 3 residues past where the read stops, is filled in from the germline J gene. V gene TRBV5-1 combines with J gene TRBJ2-7, with a weak D call TRBD2 (5 bases). Germline CDR1 and CDR2: SGHRS and YFSETQ. V was pared by 0 bases and J by 4 bases, with 11 bases between. The CDR3 has 14 amino acids. CDR3: CASSLGASFYEQYF. The CDR3 DNA, read in part, is TGCGCCAGCAGCTTGGGCGCTAGCTTTTACGAG.

A few counts support this clone. The read ends 3 residues shy of where the CDR3 ends; the end is completed using the germline J gene. V is TRBV11-2 and J is TRBJ2-5; D not certain. Germline V lookup: CDR1 SGHAT, CDR2 FQNNGV. The CDR3 is 13 amino acids. CDR3 DNA, as far as it was read: TGTGCCAGCAGCCTCCCAGGCACAGATACC. Translating gives CASSLPGTDT. The CDR3 as a whole reads CASSLPGTDTQYF.

This clone was observed many times. The observed sequence ends 3 residues before the CDR3 terminus, with the missing tail filled in from the germline J gene. The chain is built from TRBV19 and TRBJ2-1; 9 nucleotides match TRBD2. This CDR3 region has 17 residues. V lost 1 base and J lost 4; bases outside the gene matches: 8. Germline CDR1 reads LNHDA; CDR2 reads SQIVND (reference sequence). Partial CDR3 DNA: TGTGCCAGTAGTATAGGCTACACTAGCGGGCCGTACAATGAG. Encoded protein: CASSIGYTSGPYNE. The CDR3 as a whole reads CASSIGYTSGPYNEQFF.

This clone was detected only a few times. The read halts 3 residues ahead of the CDR3 end, with the missing end drawn from the germline J gene. The rearrangement links TRBV7-2 to TRBJ1-2, with TRBD1 matching 7 bases. CDR1 SGHTA and CDR2 FQGNSA come from the germline V gene. The CDR3 is 13 amino acids. V shed 5 bases, J shed 6 bases, and the junction held 6 bases outside the gene matches. The DNA read from the CDR3 is TGTGCCAGCAGCCCCGTCACAGGGGATGGC. Translated: CASSPVTGDG. The complete CDR3 reads CASSPVTGDGYTF.

This clone has a count of ten or more. The sequence runs out 3 residues before the end of the CDR3; the remainder is reconstructed from the germline J gene. The J gene is TRBJ2-1, the V gene TRBV19; D may be TRBD1 (5 bases). The CDR3 totals 15 residues. V lost 6 bases and J lost 8, with 20 bases in between. CDR1 is LNHDA and CDR2 is SQIVND in the germline V gene (reference sequence). The sequenced CDR3 bases are TGTGCCAGTAGCGTTATAGGGGCCCCTGGCGATGAG. Translating gives CASSVIGAPGDE. The whole CDR3 sequence is CASSVIGAPGDEQFF. The complete variable domain, with remaining parts taken from reference TRBV19 and TRBJ2-1, reads DGGITQSPKYLFRKEGQNVTLSCEQNLNHDAMYWYRQDPGQGLRLIYYSQIVNDFQKGDIAEGYSVSREKKESFPLTVTSAQKNPTAFYLCASSVIGAPGDEQFFGPGTRLTVL.

The CDR3 region is CASSFLQTSGDEQFF. The CDR3 DNA, read in part, is TGTGCCAGCAGCTTCCTTCAGACTAGTGGAGATGAG. The chain joins TRBV11-2 to TRBJ2-1; maybe TRBD2 (6 bases). Read coverage stops 3 residues before the CDR3 terminus; the germline J gene supplies the remainder. V shed 3 bases and J shed 8 bases, with 17 bases lying between them. The CDR3 has 15 amino acids. Germline V CDR1 and CDR2: SGHAT, FQNNGV. The full variable domain, its missing parts supplied by reference TRBV11-2 and TRBJ2-1, is EAGVAQSPRYKIIEKRQSVAFWCNPISGHATLYWYQQILGQGPKLLIQFQNNGVVDDSQLPKDRFSAERLKGVDSTLKIQPAKLEDSAVYLCASSFLQTSGDEQFFGPGTRLTVL.

Concerning this clone: Read sequence stops 3 residues before the CDR3 end, and the germline J gene provides the missing end. The chain uses TRBV7-9 and TRBJ1-1; the match to TRBD1 covers 8 bases. Germline V gene lookup returns CDR1 SEHNR and CDR2 FQNEAQ (reference sequence). The length of the CDR3 is 13 residues. The junction had 2 bases not matched to a gene; V was cut back by 2 bases and J by 6 bases. This CDR3 reads CASSLQGAAEAFF. The CDR3 bases that were read are TGTGCCAGCAGCTTACAGGGGGCCGCTGAA.

Of note for this clone: Read sequence stops 3 residues before the CDR3 end, and the germline J gene provides the missing end. The chain carries TRBV18 and TRBJ2-5; D is unresolved. Trimming removed 0 bases from V and 0 bases from J, with 8 bases in between. Germline loops: CDR1 KGHSH, CDR2 LQKENI. The CDR3 is made up of 15 amino acids. The CDR3 bases that were read are TGTGCCAGCTCACCACCGTCGCGGCACCAAGAGACC. Amino acids: CASSPPSRHQET. From start to end, the CDR3 is CASSPPSRHQETQYF. The full variable domain, rest sourced from reference TRBV18 and TRBJ2-5, is NAGVMQNPRHLVRRRGQEARLRCSPMKGHSHVYWYRQLPEEGLKFMVYLQKENIIDESGMPKERFSAEFPKEGPSILRIQQVVRGDSAAYFCASSPPSRHQETQYFGPGTRLLVL.

This clone has a count of ten or more. The CDR3 end lies 3 residues beyond the end of the read and is filled in from the germline J gene. The chain combines TRBV5-1 with TRBJ2-5; TRBD2 agrees at 10 bases. V was pared by 4 bases and J by 0 bases, with 9 bases of the junction left unmatched. The CDR3 contains 17 residues. CDR1 is SGHRS and CDR2 is YFSETQ in the germline V gene. The CDR3 DNA, read in part, is TGCGCCAGCAGCCACCTAGCGGGAGATTGGTACCAAGAGACC. Translated, it gives CASSHLAGDWYQET. The whole CDR3 sequence is CASSHLAGDWYQETQYF. Filled out from reference TRBV5-1 and TRBJ2-5, the complete variable domain reads KAGVTQTPRYLIKTRGQQVTLSCSPISGHRSVSWYQQTPGQGLQFLFEYFSETQRNKGNFPGRFSGRQFSNSRSEMNVSTLELGDSALYLCASSHLAGDWYQETQYFGPGTRLLVL.

The table lists this clone with a few counts. With a much larger clone just one base away, this may be a read error. The DNA ends 3 residues before the CDR3 does, and the rest of the CDR3 is filled in from the germline J gene. The J gene is TRBJ2-2, the V gene TRBV7-2, with 10 bases fitting TRBD1. Germline V gene sequence: CDR1 SGHTA, CDR2 FQGNSA. The CDR3 extends over 14 amino acids. CDR3: CASSPDRGHEKLFF. Partial CDR3 DNA: TGTGCCAGCAGCCCCGACAGGGGGCATGAAAAG. The full variable domain, completed using reference TRBV7-2 and TRBJ2-2, is GAGVSQSPSNKVTEKGKDVELRCDPISGHTALYWYRQSLGQGLEFLIYFQGNSAPDKSGLPSDRFSAERTGGSVSTLTIQRTQQEDSAVYLCASSPDRGHEKLFFGEGSRLTVL.

This clone came up many times. The sequence runs out 3 residues before the end of the CDR3; the remainder is reconstructed from the germline J gene. The chain carries TRBV7-3 and TRBJ2-3, with D unclear. Trimming left V 1 base short and J 2 bases short, with 10 bases between. Germline lookup yields CDR1 SGHTA and CDR2 FQGTGA. CDR3 length: 15 amino acids. CDR3 DNA (partial): TGTGCCAGCAGCTTAAGCGATCAGGCCACAGATACG. Translation gives CASSLSDQATDT. The CDR3 as a whole reads CASSLSDQATDTQYF.

This clone was observed at least ten times. The CDR3 end is not reached by the read, which stops 3 residues before it; the germline J gene fills it in. The chain links TRBV20-1 to TRBJ2-3; 13 bases are shared with TRBD2. V lost 3 bases to trimming and J lost 5 bases; unmatched junction nucleotides: 8. This CDR3 is 16 amino acids long. Germline-derived CDR1 and CDR2 are DFQATT and SNEGSKA (reference sequence). CDR3 amino acids: CSASHRTSGSKDTQYF. The sequenced CDR3 bases are TGCAGTGCTAGTCATCGGACTAGCGGGAGTAAAGATACG.

This clone was counted many times. The sequence runs out 3 residues before the end of the CDR3; the remainder is reconstructed from the germline J gene. This chain uses TRBV7-9 with TRBJ1-1; TRBD1 matches at 7 bases. This CDR3 spans 13 amino acids. Germline assignment: CDR1 SEHNR and CDR2 FQNEAQ (reference sequence). The CDR3: CASTLLEGGEAFF. CDR3 bases read: TGTGCCAGCACTCTGCTTGAAGGGGGCGAA.